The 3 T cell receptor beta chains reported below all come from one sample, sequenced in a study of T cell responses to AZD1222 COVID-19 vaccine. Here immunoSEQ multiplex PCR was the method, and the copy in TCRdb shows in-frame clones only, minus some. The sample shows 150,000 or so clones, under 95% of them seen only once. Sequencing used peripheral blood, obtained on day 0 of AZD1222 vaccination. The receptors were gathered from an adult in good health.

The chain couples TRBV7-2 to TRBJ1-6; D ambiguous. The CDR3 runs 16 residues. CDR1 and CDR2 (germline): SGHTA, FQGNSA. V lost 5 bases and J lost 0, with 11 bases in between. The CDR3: CASSLKVDSYNSPLHF. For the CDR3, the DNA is TGTGCCAGCAGCCTCAAGGTCGACTCCTATAATTCACCCCTCCACTTT. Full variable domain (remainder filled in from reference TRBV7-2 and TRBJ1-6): GAGVSQSPSNKVTEKGKDVELRCDPISGHTALYWYRQSLGQGLEFLIYFQGNSAPDKSGLPSDRFSAERTGGSVSTLTIQRTQQEDSAVYLCASSLKVDSYNSPLHFGNGTRLTVT.

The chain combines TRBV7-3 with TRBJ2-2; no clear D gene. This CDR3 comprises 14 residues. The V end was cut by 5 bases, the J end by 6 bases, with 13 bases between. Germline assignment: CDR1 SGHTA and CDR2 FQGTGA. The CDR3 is CASSPHPRAGELFF. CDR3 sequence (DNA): TGTGCCAGCAGCCCCCACCCTCGTGCCGGGGAGCTGTTTTTT.

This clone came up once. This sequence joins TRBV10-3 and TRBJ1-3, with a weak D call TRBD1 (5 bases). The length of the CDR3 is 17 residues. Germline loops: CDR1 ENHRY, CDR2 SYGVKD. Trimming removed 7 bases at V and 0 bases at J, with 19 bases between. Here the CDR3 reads CAIMAGTFWNSGNTIYF. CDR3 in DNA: TGTGCCATCATGGCGGGGACTTTTTGGAACTCTGGAAACACCATATATTTT.